The rows below give T cell receptor beta chains drawn from one sample of a study of T cell repertoires in cytomegalovirus infection. A single record per CDR3 protein comes from TCRdb applying MiXCR to the reads. The sample holds fewer than 900,000 distinct CDR3 sequences, almost 30% seen once. These receptors have no identified antigens. This specimen was cultured CD8+ T cells from PBMCs, taken from culture after CMV antigen stimulation. The receptors stem from a human donor in good health (CMV status not recorded). Some clones in this sample may be carry-over from other donors' samples. The CDR3 runs from the conserved cysteine through the conserved F or W. D genes are given only for firm matches. The size of a clone is reported for some rows only, either as once, few or many, or as a class for expanded clones.

TRBV12-3/TRBV12-4	TRBJ1-2	NA	NA	TGTGCCAGCAGGAAACAGAACTATGGCTACACCTTC	CASRKQNYGYTF
TRBV19	TRBJ1-1	NA	few	TGTGCCAGCATTTACAGGGCGGGCGCTTTCTTT	CASIYRAGAFF
TRBV19	TRBJ1-5	NA	many	TGTGCCAGTAGACAGTATAGCAATCAGCCCCAGCATTTT	CASRQYSNQPQHF
TRBV12-3/TRBV12-4	TRBJ2-3	TRBD1	NA	TGTGCCAGCAGTTTGGACCTGGGACAGGGGGTGGTGGATACGCAGTATTTT	CASSLDLGQGVVDTQYF
TRBV14	TRBJ2-1	TRBD2	NA	TGTGCCAGCAGCCTACGGGGGGGCCTAGGCAATGAGCAGTTCTTC	CASSLRGGLGNEQFF
TRBV19	TRBJ1-2	NA	few	TGTGCCAGTAGTATCGAGTGGACAGCGTCTCGAGGCTACACCTTC	CASSIEWTASRGYTF
TRBV25-1	TRBJ2-3	NA	few	TGTGCCAGCAGTGAAAGGAGGGTCGGAGATACGCAGTATTTT	CASSERRVGDTQYF
TRBV6-6	TRBJ2-1	NA	NA	TGTGCCAGCAGTGTTGAGGGAGTCAATGAGCAGTTCTTC	CASSVEGVNEQFF
TRBV6-5	TRBJ1-1	TRBD1	NA	TGTGCCAGCAGTTTCGGACAGGGTCCCACTGAAGCTTTCTTT	CASSFGQGPTEAFF
TRBV27	TRBJ2-2	TRBD1	NA	TGTGCCAGCAGTCCCTCCAGGACAGGAAACACCGGGGAGCTGTTTTTT	CASSPSRTGNTGELFF
TRBV5-5	TRBJ2-1	NA	few	TGTGCCAGCAGCTTGAGGCGCCACGACAATGAGCAGTTCTTC	CASSLRRHDNEQFF
TRBV6-1	TRBJ2-2	NA	NA	TGTGCTGCACAAAAGAACACCGGGGAGCTGTTTTTT	CAAQKNTGELFF
TRBV6-5	TRBJ2-5	NA	once	TGTGCCAGCAGTTACGGACCTCCGGGGGCGACGGAGACCCAGTACTTC	CASSYGPPGATETQYF
TRBV27	TRBJ2-1	NA	NA	TGTGCAGTCTCGGGGGGCCTCTACAATGAGCAGTTCTTC	CAVSGGLYNEQFF
TRBV14	TRBJ2-1	TRBD1	NA	TGTGCCAGCCGCCGAAGAGGGGGCGCCTACAATGAGCAGTTCTTC	CASRRRGGAYNEQFF
TRBV5-6	TRBJ2-1	NA	NA	TGTGCCAGCAGCTTTAAATTGGACGTGAGGTACAATGAGCAGTTCTTC	CASSFKLDVRYNEQFF
TRBV10-3	TRBJ2-1	NA	NA	TGTGCCATCGGGCCCTTGACGGGAGTATACAATGAGCAGTTCTTC	CAIGPLTGVYNEQFF
TRBV4-1	TRBJ2-7	NA	NA	TGCGCCAGCAGCCAAAGACACATACCCGACAGGCTCTACGAGCAGTACTTC	CASSQRHIPDRLYEQYF
TRBV27	TRBJ1-6	NA	NA	TGTGCCAGCAGTCCAAGCCCGGGACCCGGGTCACCCCTCCACTTT	CASSPSPGPGSPLHF
TRBV19	TRBJ1-2	TRBD1	NA	TGTGCCACTTCCGGGACAGGGATGGTAGACTATGGCTACACCTTC	CATSGTGMVDYGYTF
TRBV29-1	TRBJ1-1	NA	NA	TGCAGCGCAAAAGGGGTAATGAACACTGAAGCTTTCTTT	CSAKGVMNTEAFF
TRBV7-6	TRBJ2-2	NA	NA	TGTGCCAGCAGCACTACCGGGACCCGGAGCACCGGGGAGCTGTTTTTT	CASSTTGTRSTGELFF
TRBV7-2	TRBJ2-7	NA	NA	TGTGCCAGCAGCTTAGTACAAGACAAGCAGTACTTC	CASSLVQDKQYF
TRBV4-1	TRBJ2-3	NA	NA	TGCGCCAGCAGCCTCCGTCCTCGAGATAGCACAGATACGCAGTATTTT	CASSLRPRDSTDTQYF
TRBV9	TRBJ1-2	NA	NA	TGTGCCAGCATAGGACTGCGGGAACAAAACTATGGCTACACCTTC	CASIGLREQNYGYTF
TRBV20-1	TRBJ1-2	NA	NA	TGCAGTGCTAGAGATCATCGGGACACCTTCTACACCTTC	CSARDHRDTFYTF
TRBV27	TRBJ1-2	NA	few	TGTGCCAGCAGTCCATCAGGGATGGGATACTATGGCTACACCTTC	CASSPSGMGYYGYTF
TRBV2	TRBJ1-4	NA	NA	TGTGCCAGCAGCGGGGAGCCAACTAATGAAAAACTGTTTTTT	CASSGEPTNEKLFF
TRBV7-9	TRBJ1-2	TRBD1	many	TGTGCCAGCAGCTCGCGGACAGGGGGCCTATCTGGGTATGGCTACACCTTC	CASSSRTGGLSGYGYTF
TRBV7-6	TRBJ2-7	NA	NA	TGTGCCAGCAGCTTACTTGGGACCTACGAGCAGTACTTC	CASSLLGTYEQYF
TRBV11-2	TRBJ1-6	NA	NA	TGTGCCAGCAGCTTAGACGGGCCCAGGTACATAGATAATTCACCCCTCCACTTT	CASSLDGPRYIDNSPLHF
TRBV9	TRBJ1-2	TRBD1	NA	TGTGCCAGCAGCCCTGGGGGACAGGGGAGCGGTGGCTACACCTTC	CASSPGGQGSGGYTF
TRBV18	TRBJ2-7	TRBD1	many	TGTGCCAGCTCACCGAGGACAGGCTCCTACGAGCAGTACTTC	CASSPRTGSYEQYF
TRBV12-3/TRBV12-4	TRBJ2-3	NA	few	TGTGCCAGCAGCCCCCGGGACCCCCAGCAGTATTTT	CASSPRDPQQYF
TRBV7-8	TRBJ2-2	NA	many	TGTGCCAGCAGCTTAGATATCATGGGGGTTGGCGGGGAGCTGTTTTTT	CASSLDIMGVGGELFF
TRBV19	TRBJ1-5	TRBD1	few	TGTGCCAGTGGCGACAGGGATAGCAATCAGCCCCAGCATTTT	CASGDRDSNQPQHF
TRBV12-3/TRBV12-4	TRBJ2-7	TRBD2	NA	TGTGCCAGCAGTCCCCATGTCGGGGGGTCCTACGAGCAGTACTTC	CASSPHVGGSYEQYF
TRBV19	TRBJ1-5	NA	NA	TGTGCCAGTATTGAAGAGGACTATAGCAATCAGCCCCAGCATTTT	CASIEEDYSNQPQHF
TRBV7-7	TRBJ2-1	NA	NA	TGTGCTAGCAGCTTAAGCGGCCCCGCCACTGAGCAGTTCTTC	CASSLSGPATEQFF
TRBV7-9	TRBJ1-5	NA	NA	TGTGCCAGCAGCTTTACGGAAAGCAATCAGCCCCAGCATTTT	CASSFTESNQPQHF
TRBV4-2	TRBJ1-1	NA	NA	TGTGCCAGCAGCCAAGATGGTCCATGGAAGACCGAAGCTTTCTTT	CASSQDGPWKTEAFF
TRBV5-5	TRBJ2-7	NA	NA	TGTGCCTGGAAAGGGGACCAGGGAACGCCAAGGGCGATATACGAGCAGTACTTC	CAWKGDQGTPRAIYEQYF
TRBV6-5	TRBJ2-2	TRBD2	many	TGTGCCAGCAGTTACTCTTGGGCTAGCGGGGATACCGGGGAGCTGTTTTTT	CASSYSWASGDTGELFF
TRBV12-3/TRBV12-4	TRBJ2-1	NA	few	TGTGCCAGCATACCGGATGAGCAGTTCTTC	CASIPDEQFF
TRBV11-2	TRBJ2-2	NA	few	TGTGCCAGCAGCTTAGCGGGGCATTACAGGGAATCCACCGGGGAGCTGTTTTTT	CASSLAGHYRESTGELFF